Below, 5 T cell receptor beta chains from the same sample are listed, as sequenced in a study of T cells after yellow fever vaccination (dated by TCRdb to the late 2010s). This specimen's treatment or condition label, per the study, means: live attenuated yellow fever vaccine strain. The library was obtained by 5' RACE. Sequenced on an Illumina NovaSeq 6000. TCRdb reran the public reads through fastp at Q25 and MiXCR, keeping productive beta chains. Entries are consolidated by CDR3 protein sequence, retaining the most common genes and DNA. The sample table shows roughly 320,000 distinct CDR3 sequences, and about 10% are seen once. Together, the top ten hold about 3% of the sample. The specimen was CD4+ T cells sorted from PBMCs, collected 45 days after the yellow fever booster vaccination. The source of these receptors is a man younger than 35 who received the YFV17D yellow fever vaccine.

V gene TRBV6-6 combines with J gene TRBJ1-2; D is uncertain. CDR3 length: 18 amino acids. Germline V CDR1 and CDR2: MNHNY, SVGAGI (reference sequence). V dropped 6 bases and J dropped 2 bases, with 25 bases sitting between them. The CDR3 sequence: CASRRLDGVGRSNYGYTF. The CDR3 nucleotides read TGTGCCAGCAGGCGATTGGACGGAGTCGGTCGATCGAACTATGGCTACACCTTC.

This clonotype was counted a few times. The chain couples TRBV27 to TRBJ2-7, with D perhaps matching TRBD1 or TRBD2 (5 bases each). Germline CDR1 MNHEY, CDR2 SMNVEV (reference sequence). Trimming cost V 3 bases and J 3 bases, with 9 bases left between them. This CDR3 spans 13 amino acids. Written as DNA, the CDR3 is TGTGCCAGCAGTTTCGGGGACGGCTACGAGCAGTACTTC. Its protein product is CASSFGDGYEQYF.

CDR3 sequence: CASSQVVIAVSQETQYF. As DNA, the CDR3 is TGTGCCAGCAGCCAAGTAGTGATAGCGGTGTCACAAGAGACCCAGTACTTC. This chain links TRBV3-1 with TRBJ2-5; possibly TRBD2 for D (6 bases). CDR1 and CDR2 from the germline V gene are LGHDT and YNNKEL (reference sequence). The V gene lost 1 base and the J gene lost 2 bases, with 17 bases spanning the gap. The CDR3 covers 17 residues.

This chain connects TRBV9 to TRBJ1-6; 9 nucleotides line up with TRBD1. The CDR3 spans 15 residues. The V and J ends lost 3 bases and 9 bases, in that order; junction bases with no gene match: 7. Germline V CDR1 and CDR2: SGDLS, YYNGEE. CDR3 DNA: TGTGCCAGCAGCGCGTCCGGGACAGGGAGTTCACCCCTCCACTTT. It specifies CASSASGTGSSPLHF.

The chain is built from TRBV12-3 or TRBV12-4 and TRBJ2-7; D gene unclear. This CDR3 comprises 12 residues. Deletions cut 6 bases from V and 4 bases from J, with 10 bases between. CDR3 protein: CASRDDAYEQYF. DNA for the CDR3: TGTGCCAGCAGAGACGACGCTTACGAGCAGTACTTC.